Below are 30 T cell receptor beta chains sequenced from a single sample in a study of response to subunit inactivated influenza vaccine. Using its own MiXCR run on the RT-PCR reads, TCRdb lists one record per CDR3 protein. The table lists hundreds of thousands of distinct CDR3 sequences, over 9.5% of them singletons. Sequencing used PBMCs from blood, obtained on the day of vaccination. These receptors were taken from a middle-aged man who received an inactivated influenza vaccine.

The rearrangement links TRBV5-1 to TRBJ1-5, with no clear D. V was pared by 2 bases and J by 4 bases, with 13 bases between. The germline CDR1 and CDR2 sequences are SGHRS and YFSETQ. The CDR3 has 15 amino acids. The CDR3 here is CASSLYGGKNQPQHF. DNA for the CDR3: TGCGCCAGCAGCTTATACGGAGGGAAGAATCAGCCCCAGCATTTT.

This clonotype was counted many times. In nucleotides, the CDR3 is TGTGCCAGCAGTTTCGGGATCGGGGAGACCCAGTACTTC. Protein sequence: CASSFGIGETQYF. The V call is TRBV12-3 or TRBV12-4, the J call TRBJ2-5; D is possibly TRBD2 (5 bases). This CDR3 region has 13 residues. The V gene lost 3 bases and the J gene lost 5 bases, with 10 bases spanning the gap.

The chain combines TRBV4-1 with TRBJ2-7, with 8 bases aligning to TRBD1. CDR1 and CDR2 from the germline V gene are MGHRA and YSYEKL. The CDR3 has 15 amino acids. Losses at the gene ends were 0 bases for V and 7 bases for J; bases not matched to a gene: 8. The CDR3 sequence is CASSQEGRGLDEQYF. The CDR3, as DNA: TGCGCCAGCAGCCAAGAGGGCAGGGGGCTGGATGAGCAGTACTTC.

In its sample, this clonotype was seen a few times. The junction departs from germline at one end; a sequencing error may be responsible. J is TRBJ1-4 and V is TRBV4-1; the D is unclear. Germline loops: CDR1 MGHRA, CDR2 YSYEKL. CDR3 length: 15 amino acids. CDR3 in amino acids: CASSQDIGPNGKLFF. The CDR3, as DNA: TGCGCCAGCAGCCAAGATATCGGGCCCAATGGAAAACTGTTTTTT.

This clonotype came up a few times. The chain combines TRBV27 with TRBJ2-2; 9 bases are a match to TRBD2. Germline V gene data show CDR1 as MNHEY and CDR2 as SMNVEV (reference sequence). The CDR3 runs to 17 residues. The junction had 7 bases not matched to a gene; V was cut back by 2 bases and J by 3 bases. CDR3 nucleotide sequence: TGTGCCAGCAGTTTAATCGTTAGCGGGAGCTACACCGGGGAGCTGTTTTTT. Translation: CASSLIVSGSYTGELFF.

This clonotype was recorded a few times. This chain joins TRBV5-1 and TRBJ2-5; the D call may be TRBD1 or TRBD2 (6 bases each). Per the germline V gene, CDR1 is SGHRS and CDR2 is YFSETQ. The CDR3 contains 15 residues. V was pared by 4 bases and J by 5 bases, with 18 bases between. The chain's CDR3 is CASSPEGGFWETQYF. CDR3 sequence (DNA): TGCGCCAGCAGCCCCGAGGGGGGTTTTTGGGAGACCCAGTACTTC.

This clonotype has more than one count but fewer than ten. The J gene is TRBJ2-2, the V gene TRBV10-3; 8 bases agree with TRBD2. This CDR3 has 15 residues. Germline lookup yields CDR1 ENHRY and CDR2 SYGVKD. V gave up 6 bases and J gave up 0 bases; unmatched junction bases: 3. CDR3 bases: TGTGCCATCAGAACTAGCGGCGCGAACACCGGGGAGCTGTTTTTT. As protein: CAIRTSGANTGELFF.

This clonotype was detected ten times or more. The chain has TRBV9 and TRBJ2-3; either TRBD1 or TRBD2 may fit D (5 bases each). Germline-derived CDR1 and CDR2 are SGDLS and YYNGEE. V lost 4 bases and J lost 3, with 18 bases in between. The CDR3 spans 16 residues. CDR3 sequence: CASSTRGVPLTDTQYF. CDR3 bases: TGTGCCAGCAGCACCCGAGGGGTCCCGCTTACAGATACGCAGTATTTT.

The V gene is TRBV12-3 or TRBV12-4, the J gene TRBJ2-3, with 15 bases matching TRBD2. The CDR3 loop spans 16 amino acids. After removal of 5 bases from V and 2 bases from J, the junction contained 2 bases not matched to a gene. CDR3 sequence (DNA): TGTGCCAGCAGTGGGACTAGCGGGGGGCCCACAGATACGCAGTATTTT. Translation gives CASSGTSGGPTDTQYF.

V and J are TRBV15 and TRBJ2-5; D is unresolved. The CDR3 spans 15 residues. The germline gives CDR1 LNHNV, CDR2 YYDKDF (reference sequence). Trimming shortened V by 4 bases and J by 1 base, and 13 bases separated the two germline ends. The DNA for the CDR3 is TGTGCCACCAGCACTACTCGGCGGTTCCAAGAGACCCAGTACTTC. It codes for CATSTTRRFQETQYF.

The V and J genes are TRBV6-5 and TRBJ2-5, with TRBD1 identical over 9 bases. CDR3 length: 17 residues. Unmatched junction bases numbered 11, after V lost 4 bases and J lost 2 bases. The V gene's germline CDR1 is MNHEY and CDR2 SVGAGI. The chain's CDR3 is CASSLTEEGQGQETQYF. The CDR3 DNA follows: TGTGCCAGCAGTTTAACCGAGGAGGGACAGGGACAAGAGACCCAGTACTTC.

This clonotype was seen a handful of times. This rearrangement joins TRBV6-5 to TRBJ1-2; 9 bases line up with TRBD1. The CDR3 consists of 14 residues. CDR1 MNHEY and CDR2 SVGAGI come from the germline V gene. Trimming removed 4 bases from V and 2 bases from J; junction bases left unmatched: 2. DNA for the CDR3: TGTGCCAGCAGTTCCGGGACAGGGAACTATGGCTACACCTTC. This gives the protein CASSSGTGNYGYTF.

The V gene is TRBV5-5, the J gene TRBJ2-1, with 7 nucleotides matching TRBD1. Germline V lookup: CDR1 SGHKS, CDR2 YYEKEE (reference sequence). The trim removed 5 bases at V and 5 bases at J, leaving 10 bases unmatched. This CDR3 comprises 15 residues. The CDR3 DNA reads TGTGCCAGCAGAGAAGACAGGGCGCCGGACAATGAGCAGTTCTTC. It codes for CASREDRAPDNEQFF.

This clonotype came up a few times. The chain uses TRBV5-8 and TRBJ2-1, with D tentatively TRBD1 or TRBD2 (5 bases each). V dropped 2 bases and J dropped 9 bases, with 18 bases sitting between them. Germline-derived CDR1 and CDR2 are SGHTS and YDEGEE. The CDR3 is 15 residues long. The CDR3 DNA reads as TGTGCCAGCAGCTTAACCGGGACCCCGAACAGTGAGCAGTTCTTC. Translating gives CASSLTGTPNSEQFF.

The chain recombines TRBV7-9 with TRBJ1-2; no reliable D call. V dropped 1 base and J dropped 0 bases, with 9 bases sitting between them. CDR3 size: 15 residues. Germline V CDR1 and CDR2: SEHNR, FQNEAQ (reference sequence). CDR3 nucleotides: TGTGCCAGCAGCTTAGGGCAGCTCGCTAACTATGGCTACACCTTC. Its protein product is CASSLGQLANYGYTF.

This clonotype was counted ten times or more. The CDR3, as DNA: TGTGCCAGCAGTTACTCGCAGGGGCCGGACACCATATATTTT. Translation gives CASSYSQGPDTIYF. The chain combines TRBV6-5 with TRBJ1-3; a weak D match, TRBD1 (6 bases). This CDR3 comprises 14 residues. Germline V gene lookup returns CDR1 MNHEY and CDR2 SVGAGI. The V end was cut by 0 bases, the J end by 8 bases, with 11 bases between.

This clonotype was observed many times. The chain recombines TRBV7-9 with TRBJ2-7, with D unclear. The V end was cut by 5 bases, the J end by 4 bases, with 18 bases between. CDR1 is SEHNR and CDR2 is FQNEAQ in the germline V gene (reference sequence). The CDR3 has 15 amino acids. The CDR3 DNA reads as TGTGCCAGCAGCCTCCTTTCGGCGGTGCCTTACGAGCAGTACTTC. This translates into CASSLLSAVPYEQYF. The whole variable domain, remainder taken from reference TRBV7-9 and TRBJ2-7, is DTGVSQNPRHKITKRGQNVTFRCDPISEHNRLYWYRQTLGQGPEFLTYFQNEAQLEKSRLLSDRFSAERPKGSFSTLEIQRTEQGDSAMYLCASSLLSAVPYEQYFGPGTRLTVT.

This chain joins TRBV7-2 and TRBJ2-1; D remains unclear. Germline CDR1 and CDR2: SGHTA and FQGNSA. This CDR3 is 15 amino acids long. V dropped 2 bases and J dropped 2 bases, with 10 bases sitting between them. CDR3 sequence: CASSLYGSPYNEQFF. The DNA for the CDR3 is TGTGCCAGCAGCTTATACGGCTCCCCCTACAATGAGCAGTTCTTC.

This clonotype was found a few times. This chain links TRBV2 with TRBJ1-2; D is possibly TRBD1 (5 bases). The germline V and J ends were trimmed by 6 bases and 3 bases, with 14 bases remaining between them. The CDR3 loop spans 14 amino acids. Germline V gives CDR1 SNHLY, CDR2 FYNNEI. The CDR3 here is CASRGDRDYYGYTF. CDR3 bases: TGTGCCAGCAGGGGGGATCGGGACTACTATGGCTACACCTTC.

The chain carries TRBV11-2 and TRBJ2-1; 10 nucleotides align to TRBD2. Per the germline V gene, CDR1 is SGHAT and CDR2 is FQNNGV. The CDR3 covers 15 residues. The V segment lost 3 bases and the J segment 2 bases; nucleotides outside the gene matches: 1. The DNA of the CDR3 is TGTGCCAGCAGCTTCAGCGGGGGGGCCTACAATGAGCAGTTCTTC. This encodes CASSFSGGAYNEQFF.

The rearrangement joins TRBV20-1 to TRBJ2-7; a weak D match, TRBD2 (5 bases). Trimming took 0 bases from V and 0 from J, leaving 12 bases between them. The germline V gene has CDR1 DFQATT and CDR2 SNEGSKA (reference sequence). CDR3 length equals 15 residues. CDR3 nucleotides: TGCAGTGCTAGAGATCGGCTGGGGAGCTCCTACGAGCAGTACTTC. It specifies CSARDRLGSSYEQYF.

The genes are TRBV12-3 or TRBV12-4 and TRBJ2-7, with TRBD1 matching 11 bases. Unmatched junction bases numbered 5, after V lost 8 bases and J lost 5 bases. This CDR3 is 13 amino acids long. The CDR3 DNA is TGTGCCAGCCGACCGGGACAGGGGGACGAGCAGTACTTC. Protein sequence: CASRPGQGDEQYF.

There are a few counts of this clonotype. The chain employs TRBV5-1 and TRBJ1-3; D is unresolved. CDR1 and CDR2 from the germline V gene are SGHRS and YFSETQ. V was clipped by 3 bases and J by 0 bases, with 7 bases between them. The CDR3 is made up of 14 amino acids. The CDR3 coding sequence is TGCGCCAGCAGCTCGAGTGGCTCTGGAAACACCATATATTTT. Translation gives CASSSSGSGNTIYF. Filled out from reference TRBV5-1 and TRBJ1-3, the complete variable domain reads KAGVTQTPRYLIKTRGQQVTLSCSPISGHRSVSWYQQTPGQGLQFLFEYFSETQRNKGNFPGRFSGRQFSNSRSEMNVSTLELGDSALYLCASSSSGSGNTIYFGEGSWLTVV.

This clonotype was found a few times. The V gene is TRBV15, the J gene TRBJ2-7; tentatively, D is TRBD1 (5 bases). This CDR3 is built from 14 residues. V dropped 0 bases and J dropped 9 bases, with 15 bases sitting between them. The germline CDR1 and CDR2 sequences are LNHNV and YYDKDF (reference sequence). The CDR3 nucleotides read TGTGCCACCAGCAGAGACAGGGTTGGTTTACGGCAGTACTTC. Its translation is CATSRDRVGLRQYF.

The table lists this clonotype with a few counts. CDR3 in DNA: TGTGCCAGCAGCCGCCGGGACTCTCTAAATACGCAGTATTTT. Its translation is CASSRRDSLNTQYF. V is TRBV7-2 and J is TRBJ2-3; possible D gene TRBD2, 6 bases. V was trimmed by 5 bases and J by 7 bases, leaving 16 bases between them. CDR1 is SGHTA, CDR2 FQGNSA, per germline. The CDR3 consists of 14 residues. Filled out from reference TRBV7-2 and TRBJ2-3, the complete variable domain reads GAGVSQSPSNKVTEKGKDVELRCDPISGHTALYWYRQSLGQGLEFLIYFQGNSAPDKSGLPSDRFSAERTGGSVSTLTIQRTQQEDSAVYLCASSRRDSLNTQYFGPGTRLTVL.

The rearrangement uses TRBV29-1 and TRBJ2-1; D unclear. The germline V gene encodes CDR1 SQVTM and CDR2 ANQGSEA. This CDR3 has 14 amino acids. V lost 1 base and J 0 bases, leaving 7 bases between the germline ends. The CDR3 loop is CSVEVGSSYNEQFF. CDR3 DNA sequence: TGCAGCGTTGAAGTTGGCAGCTCCTACAATGAGCAGTTCTTC.

The chain recombines TRBV10-3 with TRBJ2-7, with TRBD1 as a possible D gene (6 bases). The V end was cut by 9 bases, the J end by 4 bases, with 13 bases between. The CDR3 totals 12 residues. CDR1 ENHRY and CDR2 SYGVKD come from the germline V gene. CDR3 DNA sequence: TGTGCCATTCGGGACAAGGGGTACGAGCAGTACTTC. This gives the protein CAIRDKGYEQYF.

J is TRBJ2-7 and V is TRBV21-1. TRBV21-1 is a recognized pseudogene. This CDR3 is built from 15 residues. The CDR3 nucleotides read TGTGCCAGCAGCAAAGTCGGTGTCAAAACCTACGAGCAGTACTTC. Protein product: CASSKVGVKTYEQYF.

This chain links TRBV4-1 with TRBJ2-3; TRBD2 agrees at 14 bases. Unmatched junction bases numbered 7, after V lost 3 bases and J lost 5 bases. The germline V gene encodes CDR1 MGHRA and CDR2 YSYEKL. CDR3 size: 17 residues. The DNA for the CDR3 is TGCGCCAGCAGCCATGGACTAGCGGGGGGCAGAAGAGATACGCAGTATTTT. Amino acid sequence: CASSHGLAGGRRDTQYF.

The genes are TRBV20-1 and TRBJ2-2; 8 bases are shared with TRBD2. With 2 bases clipped from V and 6 bases from J, the junction kept 5 bases outside the gene matches. Germline V gives CDR1 DFQATT, CDR2 SNEGSKA (reference sequence). This CDR3 contains 14 residues. In DNA form, the CDR3 reads TGCAGTGCTAGAACCGGGGGGGCTTCCGGGGAGCTGTTTTTT. This sequence encodes CSARTGGASGELFF.